The 16 T cell receptor beta chains below come from one sample, sequenced in a study of CD8 T cells in Susac syndrome. The authors reverse transcribed roughly 0.45 to 1 ug RNA with random hexamers. TCRdb called the immunoSEQ multiplex PCR reads again in MiXCR, with one record for every CDR3 protein. This table holds 100,000 to 150,000 distinct CDR3 sequences, 65% to 90% found once. Sequencing was carried out using CD8+ T cells from PBMCs. The receptors derive from a human donor with multiple sclerosis.

J is TRBJ2-5 and V is TRBV7-8, with D maybe TRBD2 (6 bases). Germline V lookup: CDR1 SGHVS, CDR2 FQNEAQ. The V gene lost 1 base and the J gene lost 4 bases, with 16 bases spanning the gap. This CDR3 spans 16 amino acids. The CDR3 is CASSLVSAEEGETQYF. The CDR3 DNA sequence: TGTGCCAGCAGCTTAGTATCAGCGGAGGAGGGAGAGACCCAGTACTTC.

V and J are TRBV19 and TRBJ2-1; 9 nucleotides align to TRBD1. V gave up 6 bases and J gave up 6 bases; unmatched junction bases: 9. The CDR3 runs 15 residues. Germline assignment: CDR1 LNHDA and CDR2 SQIVND (reference sequence). The CDR3 region has the DNA TGTGCCAGTAGAGGCGGGACAGGGATGATCAATGAGCAGTTCTTC. It translates to CASRGGTGMINEQFF. The whole variable domain, remainder taken from reference TRBV19 and TRBJ2-1, is DGGITQSPKYLFRKEGQNVTLSCEQNLNHDAMYWYRQDPGQGLRLIYYSQIVNDFQKGDIAEGYSVSREKKESFPLTVTSAQKNPTAFYLCASRGGTGMINEQFFGPGTRLTVL.

J is TRBJ2-1 and V is TRBV7-2; either TRBD1 or TRBD2 may fit D (5 bases each). The CDR3 runs to 16 residues. V lost 3 bases, J lost 2 bases, and 14 bases lay in between. Germline V gene data show CDR1 as SGHTA and CDR2 as FQGNSA. CDR3 nucleotide sequence: TGTGCCAGCAGCTTTGAGGGGCAGGGAACCTACAATGAGCAGTTCTTC. Protein sequence: CASSFEGQGTYNEQFF.

The chain uses TRBV19 and TRBJ2-2; D ambiguous. This CDR3 region has 16 residues. V was pared by 7 bases and J by 4 bases, with 19 bases between. Germline V gene data show CDR1 as LNHDA and CDR2 as SQIVND (reference sequence). The CDR3 region is CASTQGPRVGTGELFF. The CDR3 DNA reads as TGTGCCAGTACTCAAGGCCCAAGAGTGGGCACCGGGGAGCTGTTTTTT.

The CDR3 region is CASSFSGGNEQFF. Here the CDR3 DNA reads TGTGCCAGCAGTTTTAGCGGCGGCAATGAGCAGTTCTTC. This chain links TRBV27 with TRBJ2-1; a possible D gene is TRBD2 (6 bases). Germline V CDR1 and CDR2: MNHEY, SMNVEV (reference sequence). V dropped 3 bases and J dropped 6 bases, with 9 bases sitting between them. This CDR3 comprises 13 residues.

The chain recombines TRBV5-5 with TRBJ2-1; 10 bases map to TRBD2. Germline V gene lookup returns CDR1 SGHKS and CDR2 YYEKEE (reference sequence). Germline trimming cut 4 bases from V and 9 bases from J; bases unmatched to any gene: 13. CDR3 size: 16 residues. This CDR3 reads CASSILAGEALVEQFF. The DNA for the CDR3 is TGTGCCAGCAGCATCCTAGCGGGAGAAGCTTTAGTTGAGCAGTTCTTC.

This clonotype was observed a handful of times. The rearrangement links TRBV7-2 to TRBJ2-7, with 10 bases that match TRBD2. The CDR3 is made up of 14 amino acids. The germline gives CDR1 SGHTA, CDR2 FQGNSA. Trimming cost V 3 bases and J 1 base; bases outside gene matches: 0. CDR3 in amino acids: CASSFSGGSYEQYF. The CDR3 bases are TGTGCCAGCAGCTTTAGCGGGGGGTCCTACGAGCAGTACTTC.

The V call is TRBV7-9, the J call TRBJ2-7, with TRBD1 matching 9 bases. The germline V gene has CDR1 SEHNR and CDR2 FQNEAQ (reference sequence). This CDR3 spans 14 amino acids. The V segment lost 6 bases and the J segment 5 bases; nucleotides outside the gene matches: 8. In DNA, the CDR3 is TGTGCCAGCAGACAGGGGGCGAGGGTAAACGAGCAGTACTTC. This sequence encodes CASRQGARVNEQYF.

This CDR3 reads CASSLDSFGYTF. The CDR3 DNA follows: TGTGCCAGCAGTCTCGACAGTTTTGGCTACACCTTC. The gene calls are TRBV6-2 or TRBV6-3 and TRBJ1-2; TRBD1 might be the D (5 bases). V lost 5 bases and J lost 7, with 11 bases in between. Germline CDR1 and CDR2: MNHEY and SVGEGT. The CDR3 is 12 residues long.

This sequence joins TRBV11-2 and TRBJ2-1; D might be TRBD2 (6 bases). CDR1 is SGHAT and CDR2 is FQNNGV in the germline V gene. V lost 8 bases to trimming and J lost 6 bases, with 17 bases between them. This CDR3 contains 14 residues. The CDR3 DNA reads TGTGCCAGCGAGGAGGGGCTTGCCCTCAATGAGCAGTTCTTC. It specifies CASEEGLALNEQFF.

This clonotype was counted between two and nine times. This rearrangement joins TRBV29-1 to TRBJ2-1; 8 bases fit TRBD2. The V segment lost 5 bases and the J segment 4 bases; nucleotides outside the gene matches: 10. This CDR3 has 15 amino acids. Germline CDR1 SQVTM, CDR2 ANQGSEA. The DNA of the CDR3 is TGCAGCGTTAAGGACGGGAGGGCCCCGTACAATGAGCAGTTCTTC. This sequence encodes CSVKDGRAPYNEQFF.

Only one count was recorded for this clonotype. This sequence joins TRBV29-1 and TRBJ2-7; 10 bases line up with TRBD2. V lost 1 base to trimming and J lost 3 bases; unmatched junction nucleotides: 9. The germline CDR1 and CDR2 sequences are SQVTM and ANQGSEA. The CDR3 is 16 amino acids. CDR3 nucleotides: TGCAGCGTTGAAGGTTTAGCGGGGGGTAAAGTCTACGAGCAGTACTTC. This gives the protein CSVEGLAGGKVYEQYF.

This clonotype occurred a few times. V is TRBV6-1 and J is TRBJ2-7, with 10 nucleotides matching TRBD1. V shed 6 bases, J shed 5 bases, and the junction held 10 bases outside the gene matches. From germline, CDR1 is MNHNS and CDR2 SASEGT. CDR3 length: 15 amino acids. The CDR3 DNA reads as TGTGCCAGCAGACCCGGGACAGGGGATACTCACGAGCAGTACTTC. Residues: CASRPGTGDTHEQYF.

The CDR3 nucleotides are TGTGCCAGCAGCTGGCCGGGGCTTTGGAGCACCGGGGAGCTGTTTTTT. This gives the protein CASSWPGLWSTGELFF. The rearrangement uses TRBV5-6 and TRBJ2-2; D is possibly TRBD1 or TRBD2 (5 bases each). V shed 3 bases and J shed 4 bases, with 16 bases lying between them. The CDR3 is made up of 16 amino acids. Per the germline V gene, CDR1 is SGHDT and CDR2 is YYEEEE.

This chain connects TRBV10-3 to TRBJ2-7; maybe TRBD2 (5 bases). Germline V lookup: CDR1 ENHRY, CDR2 SYGVKD. This CDR3 contains 13 residues. Trimming shortened V by 6 bases and J by 3 bases, and 12 bases separated the two germline ends. The CDR3 loop is CAIRLDSGYEQYV. The CDR3 coding sequence is TGTGCCATCAGGCTGGACTCCGGCTACGAGCAGTACGTC.

The V call is TRBV10-3, the J call TRBJ1-1; unclear D gene. The V and J ends lost 2 bases and 1 base respectively, with 11 bases between them. Germline lookup yields CDR1 ENHRY and CDR2 SYGVKD. CDR3 length: 15 amino acids. CDR3 nucleotide sequence: TGTGCCATCAGTGAGATGGGCTGGGGGAACACTGAAGCTTTCTTT. Translation: CAISEMGWGNTEAFF.